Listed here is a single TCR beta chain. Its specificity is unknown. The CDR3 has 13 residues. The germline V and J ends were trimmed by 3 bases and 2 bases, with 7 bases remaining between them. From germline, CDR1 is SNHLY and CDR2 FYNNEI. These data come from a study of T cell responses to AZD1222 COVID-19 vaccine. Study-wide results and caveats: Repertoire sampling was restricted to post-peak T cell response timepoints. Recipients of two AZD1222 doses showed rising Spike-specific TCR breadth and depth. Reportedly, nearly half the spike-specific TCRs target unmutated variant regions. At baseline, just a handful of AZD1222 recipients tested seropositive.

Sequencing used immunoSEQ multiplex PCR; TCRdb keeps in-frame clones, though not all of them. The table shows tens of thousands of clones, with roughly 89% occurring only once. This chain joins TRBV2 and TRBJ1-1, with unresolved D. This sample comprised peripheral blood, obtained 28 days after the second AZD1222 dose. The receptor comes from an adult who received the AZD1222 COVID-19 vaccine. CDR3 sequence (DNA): TGTGCCAGCAGTGATTGGAGAAACACTGAAGCTTTCTTT. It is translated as CASSDWRNTEAFF.